This section outlines one T cell receptor (beta chain) sequence together with its context. Use of 60 Vbeta and 13 Jbeta primers characterized the PCR. TCRdb keeps only in-frame clones here, not all; method: immunoSEQ multiplex PCR. Among fewer than 250,000 clones, approximately 79% were seen once, and the ten largest hold about 1.5%. The data were obtained in a study of cytomegalovirus exposure and HLA in healthy donors. The sample was PBMCs. This TCR derives from a young woman in good health and CMV-seronegative.

The CDR3 nucleotides are TGTGCCAGCAGCGCGATTGGAGGGGGCGTTGGAAACACCATATATTTT. Translating gives CASSAIGGGVGNTIYF. The genes are TRBV9 and TRBJ1-3; 7 positions match TRBD1. This CDR3 comprises 16 residues. Germline V gene lookup returns CDR1 SGDLS and CDR2 YYNGEE. The V segment lost 3 bases and the J segment 3 bases; nucleotides outside the gene matches: 9. Based on the CDR3 plus reference TRBV9 and TRBJ1-3, the full variable domain is DSGVTQTPKHLITATGQRVTLRCSPRSGDLSVYWYQQSLDQGLQFLIQYYNGEERAKGNILERFSAQQFPDLHSELNLSSLELGDSALYFCASSAIGGGVGNTIYFGEGSWLTVV.